The rows below give T cell receptor beta chains drawn from one sample of a study of cytomegalovirus exposure and HLA in healthy donors. Sequencing was performed with immunoSEQ multiplex PCR; in TCRdb, only in-frame clones are kept and a portion is missing. The sample has around 200,000 clones, around 64% seen once; the top ten hold 2.6%. Sequences were obtained from PBMCs. These receptors originate from a man aged 40-55 years in good health and CMV-seropositive. CDR3s include the opening cysteine and the closing phenylalanine or tryptophan. Each record gives: V gene, D gene, J gene, clone size, CDR3 protein, CDR3 DNA. The D gene is left open where the match is weak. The size of a clone is reported for some rows only, either as once, few or many, or as a class for expanded clones.

TRBV10-3,.,TRBJ2-3,.,CAITRTGNTDTQYF,TGTGCCATCACCCGAACGGGGAACACAGATACGCAGTATTTT
TRBV19,.,TRBJ1-5,.,CASRLDVGQPFNQPQHF,TGTGCCAGTAGACTCGATGTCGGACAGCCCTTCAATCAGCCCCAGCATTTT
TRBV6-4,.,TRBJ1-5,.,CASSAPPEGYSNQPQHF,TGTGCCAGCAGCGCCCCTCCTGAGGGATATAGCAATCAGCCCCAGCATTTT
TRBV11-2,TRBD2,TRBJ2-7,few,CASSLAPVIAGTYEQYF,TGTGCCAGCAGCTTAGCTCCCGTCATAGCGGGCACCTACGAGCAGTACTTC
TRBV9,.,TRBJ2-2,.,CASSGRDFTGELFF,TGTGCCAGCAGCGGCAGGGACTTCACCGGGGAGCTGTTTTTT
TRBV28,TRBD2,TRBJ2-7,.,CASSTQDRGGEQYF,TGTGCCAGCAGTACCCAGGACCGCGGGGGCGAGCAGTACTTC
TRBV2,.,TRBJ2-4,.,CASSGPTPGQDTQNIQYF,TGTGCCAGCAGTGGTCCTACCCCCGGGCAGGACACCCAAAACATTCAGTACTTC
TRBV7-2,TRBD1,TRBJ2-3,.,CASSLRGRATDTQYF,TGTGCCAGCAGCCTAAGGGGGCGCGCCACAGATACGCAGTATTTT
TRBV10-3,.,TRBJ2-3,.,CAISGPPSDTDTQYF,TGTGCCATCAGTGGTCCGCCTAGCGACACAGATACGCAGTATTTT
TRBV20-1,.,TRBJ1-2,.,CSAIPLEGYTF,TGCAGTGCTATTCCCCTGGAGGGCTACACCTTC
TRBV4-1,.,TRBJ1-2,.,CASSQGIGGSLRDGYTF,TGCGCCAGCAGCCAAGGAATTGGGGGCAGCCTTCGGGACGGCTACACCTTC
TRBV9,TRBD1,TRBJ2-5,.,CASSAGTGKETQYF,TGTGCCAGCAGCGCCGGGACAGGGAAAGAGACCCAGTACTTC
TRBV2,TRBD2,TRBJ2-1,.,CASSDGGGSSYNEQFF,TGTGCCAGCAGTGATGGGGGGGGAAGCTCCTACAATGAGCAGTTCTTC